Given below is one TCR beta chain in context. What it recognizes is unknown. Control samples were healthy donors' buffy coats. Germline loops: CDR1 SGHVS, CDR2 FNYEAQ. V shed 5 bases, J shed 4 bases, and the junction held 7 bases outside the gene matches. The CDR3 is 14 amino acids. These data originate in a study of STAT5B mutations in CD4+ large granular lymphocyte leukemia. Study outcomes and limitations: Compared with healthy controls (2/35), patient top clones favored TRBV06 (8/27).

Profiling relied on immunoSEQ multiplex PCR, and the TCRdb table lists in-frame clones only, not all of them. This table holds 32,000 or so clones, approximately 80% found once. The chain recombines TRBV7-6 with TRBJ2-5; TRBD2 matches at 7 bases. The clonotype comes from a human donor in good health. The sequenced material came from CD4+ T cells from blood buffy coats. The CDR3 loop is CASSPSPGGETQYF. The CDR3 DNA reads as TGTGCCAGCAGCCCTTCCCCGGGGGGAGAGACCCAGTACTTC.